Included here is one T cell receptor beta chain sequence, with context. This record belongs to a study of CD8 T cells in Susac syndrome. Random hexamers were used to reverse transcribe about 0.45 to 1 ug of RNA. TCRdb recomputed calls from the immunoSEQ multiplex PCR reads with MiXCR, one row per CDR3 protein. The sample records about 160,000 distinct CDR3 sequences, 85% to 95% being singletons. The germline V gene encodes CDR1 LGHDT and CDR2 YNNKEL (reference sequence). The CDR3 contains 12 residues. The V gene lost 7 bases and the J gene lost 6 bases, with 13 bases spanning the gap. The specimen was CD4+ T cells from PBMCs. The chain has TRBV3-1 and TRBJ2-7; possibly TRBD1 or TRBD2 for D (7 bases each). This sequence originates from a human donor in good health. The CDR3 DNA reads TGTGCCAGCACCAGGGGGGGATCCGAGCAGTACTTC. This codes for CASTRGGSEQYF.